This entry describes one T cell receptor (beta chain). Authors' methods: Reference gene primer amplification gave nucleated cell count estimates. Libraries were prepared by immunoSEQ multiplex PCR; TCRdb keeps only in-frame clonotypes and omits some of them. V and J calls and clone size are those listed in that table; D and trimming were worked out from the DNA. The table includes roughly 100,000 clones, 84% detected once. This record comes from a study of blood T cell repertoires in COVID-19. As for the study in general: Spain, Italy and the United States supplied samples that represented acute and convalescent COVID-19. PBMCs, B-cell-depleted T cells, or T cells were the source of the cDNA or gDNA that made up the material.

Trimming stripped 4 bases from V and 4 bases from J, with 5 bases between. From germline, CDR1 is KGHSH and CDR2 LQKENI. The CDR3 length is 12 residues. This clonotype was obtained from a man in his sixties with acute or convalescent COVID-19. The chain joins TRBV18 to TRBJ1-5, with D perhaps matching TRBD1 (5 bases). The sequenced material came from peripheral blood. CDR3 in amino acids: CASSQGNQPQHF. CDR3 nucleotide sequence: TGTGCCAGCTCACAGGGGAATCAGCCCCAGCATTTT.